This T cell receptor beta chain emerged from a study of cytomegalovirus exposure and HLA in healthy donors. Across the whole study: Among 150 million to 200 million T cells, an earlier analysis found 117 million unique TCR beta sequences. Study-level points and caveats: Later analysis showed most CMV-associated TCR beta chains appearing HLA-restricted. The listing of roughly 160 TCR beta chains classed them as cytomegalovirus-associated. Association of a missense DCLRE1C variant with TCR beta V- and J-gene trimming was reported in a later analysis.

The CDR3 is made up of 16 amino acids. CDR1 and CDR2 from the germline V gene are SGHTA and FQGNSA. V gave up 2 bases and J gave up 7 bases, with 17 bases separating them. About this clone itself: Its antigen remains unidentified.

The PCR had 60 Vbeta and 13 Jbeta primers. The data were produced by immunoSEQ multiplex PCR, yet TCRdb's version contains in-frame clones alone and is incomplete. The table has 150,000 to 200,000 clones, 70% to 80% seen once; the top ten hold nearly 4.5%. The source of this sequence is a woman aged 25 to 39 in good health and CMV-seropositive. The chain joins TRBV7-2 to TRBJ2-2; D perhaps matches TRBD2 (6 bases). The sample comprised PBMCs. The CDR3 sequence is CASSLLRARRGGELFF. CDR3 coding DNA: TGTGCCAGCAGCTTACTCCGGGCCAGGAGGGGCGGGGAGCTGTTTTTT.